The 16 T cell receptor beta chains given below trace back to one sample, sequenced in a study of blood T cells in healthy people across ages. A second about 7 to 12 cycle PCR used barcoded and J-beta primers. Via MiXCR, TCRdb re-called the 5' RACE reads, giving one row per CDR3 protein. This table holds roughly 860,000 distinct CDR3 sequences, around 62% found once. Sequencing was performed on blood. These receptors were collected from a man aged 25 to 40 in good health.

This clonotype was counted a few times. This chain connects TRBV4-3 to TRBJ2-3; D possibly corresponds to TRBD2 (7 bases). V was pared by 0 bases and J by 3 bases, with 16 bases between. CDR1 is LGHNA and CDR2 is YSLEER in the germline V gene. The CDR3 length is 17 residues. The CDR3 loop reads CASSQDRGGGITDTQYF. The CDR3 coding sequence is TGCGCCAGCAGCCAAGATAGAGGGGGGGGAATAACAGATACGCAGTATTTT.

This clonotype was recorded many times. V usage is TRBV18 and J usage is TRBJ2-2; 10 bases align to TRBD1. The V segment lost 2 bases and the J segment 5 bases; nucleotides outside the gene matches: 5. The CDR3 has 16 amino acids. Per germline, CDR1 KGHSH and CDR2 LQKENI. CDR3 nucleotides: TGTGCCAGCTCACCAAGGGACAGGGGCGTAACCGGGGAGCTGTTTTTT. As protein: CASSPRDRGVTGELFF.

This clonotype has more than one count but fewer than ten. The rearrangement uses TRBV4-2 and TRBJ2-3; TRBD2 agrees at 10 bases. V lost 4 bases and J lost 4; bases outside the gene matches: 14. The CDR3 consists of 18 residues. CDR1 and CDR2 (germline): LGHNA, YNFKEQ. For the CDR3, the DNA is TGTGCCAGCAGCCGGTGGTCGCAGCGGGGGGGCGGAGCAGATACGCAGTATTTT. It specifies CASSRWSQRGGGADTQYF.

This clonotype has only a few counts. The chain uses TRBV28 and TRBJ2-3; no clear D. The germline V gene encodes CDR1 MDHEN and CDR2 SYDVKM. Trimming stripped 3 bases from V and 9 bases from J, with 13 bases between. The CDR3 is 13 residues long. CDR3 protein: CASSFPHRETQYF. Written as DNA, the CDR3 is TGTGCCAGCAGTTTCCCTCACCGAGAAACGCAGTATTTT.

The J gene is TRBJ1-4, the V gene TRBV10-3; 9 bases map to TRBD1. The CDR3 is 16 amino acids. After removal of 0 bases from V and 8 bases from J, the junction contained 7 bases not matched to a gene. Germline CDR1 is ENHRY and CDR2 is SYGVKD. The CDR3 here is CAISESRDREGEKLFF. DNA for the CDR3: TGTGCCATCAGTGAGTCCCGGGACAGGGAAGGAGAAAAACTGTTTTTT.

The chain employs TRBV5-1 and TRBJ2-1; 7 positions agree with TRBD1. Germline assignment: CDR1 SGHRS and CDR2 YFSETQ. This CDR3 is 14 amino acids long. With 8 bases clipped from V and 7 bases from J, the junction kept 12 bases outside the gene matches. The CDR3, as DNA: TGCGCCAGTCGGCAGGGACAGAACCTAAATGAGCAGTTCTTC. Residues: CASRQGQNLNEQFF.

This clonotype occurred a few times. With a much larger clone just one base away, this may be a read error. The V and J genes are TRBV4-3 and TRBJ2-5; the match to TRBD2 covers 9 bases. Germline assignment: CDR1 LGHNA and CDR2 YSLEER. V dropped 0 bases and J dropped 5; count of bases not matched to a gene: 13. CDR3 length equals 18 residues. The CDR3 coding sequence is TGCGCCAGCAGCCAAGAGTCCCGAGCGGGGGGCCTCCGGGAGACCCAGTACTTC. Amino acids: CASSQESRAGGLRETQYF.

The gene calls are TRBV2 and TRBJ1-2; 7 nucleotides line up with TRBD1. There are 13 residues in the CDR3. V shed 6 bases, J shed 2 bases, and the junction held 3 bases outside the gene matches. Per germline, CDR1 SNHLY and CDR2 FYNNEI. The CDR3 DNA follows: TGTGCCAGCAGGACGGACAGGAACTATGGCTACACCTTC. It is translated as CASRTDRNYGYTF.

The sample holds many counts of this clonotype. The chain employs TRBV12-3 or TRBV12-4 and TRBJ2-5; D gene unclear. CDR3 size: 13 residues. Deletions cut 1 base from V and 5 bases from J, with 8 bases between. CDR3 sequence: CASSLGSFETQYF. DNA for the CDR3: TGTGCCAGCAGTTTAGGTAGCTTCGAGACCCAGTACTTC.

This clonotype has only a few counts. This sequence joins TRBV5-1 and TRBJ2-3, with D tentatively TRBD2 (5 bases). V was trimmed by 0 bases and J by 5 bases, leaving 10 bases between them. Germline-derived CDR1 and CDR2 are SGHRS and YFSETQ. The CDR3 extends over 14 amino acids. The CDR3 region is CASSLGFSEDTQYF. Written as DNA, the CDR3 is TGCGCCAGCAGCTTGGGGTTTAGCGAAGATACGCAGTATTTT.

The genes are TRBV7-2 and TRBJ2-3; D gene uncertain. Germline values: CDR1 SGHTA, CDR2 FQGNSA. This CDR3 has 10 amino acids. The ends were cut back, 4 bases at V and 8 bases at J, with 4 bases in the middle. CDR3 nucleotide sequence: TGTGCCAGCAGCTCCGGTACGCAGTATTTT. Translating gives CASSSGTQYF.

The chain links TRBV3-1 to TRBJ2-7, with D tentatively TRBD1 or TRBD2 (6 bases each). Per the germline V gene, CDR1 is LGHDT and CDR2 is YNNKEL (reference sequence). The CDR3 contains 17 residues. Trimming took 4 bases from V and 3 from J, leaving 22 bases between them. CDR3 loop: CASSPGSGRGGFYEQYF. The CDR3 region has the DNA TGTGCCAGCAGCCCCGGTAGCGGCAGGGGAGGATTCTACGAGCAGTACTTC.

This clonotype was detected a few times. CDR3 bases: TGTGCCAGCTCACAACCGACGACAGATACGCAGTATTTT. This codes for CASSQPTTDTQYF. V is TRBV18 and J is TRBJ2-3, with D uncertain. Germline V lookup: CDR1 KGHSH, CDR2 LQKENI. Trimming cost V 4 bases and J 3 bases, with 8 bases left between them. This CDR3 contains 13 residues.

The chain uses TRBV27 and TRBJ1-6; the D gene is possibly TRBD1 (5 bases). The germline V and J ends were trimmed by 7 bases and 10 bases, with 20 bases remaining between them. The CDR3 covers 15 residues. Per the germline V gene, CDR1 is MNHEY and CDR2 is SMNVEV (reference sequence). The CDR3 is CASTPNGRVGSPLHF. In DNA form, the CDR3 reads TGTGCCAGCACTCCCAACGGCAGGGTGGGATCACCCCTCCACTTT.

This clonotype appeared a few times. V and J are TRBV20-1 and TRBJ2-3; 10 bases line up with TRBD2. After removal of 6 bases from V and 2 bases from J, the junction contained 5 bases not matched to a gene. The germline V gene has CDR1 DFQATT and CDR2 SNEGSKA (reference sequence). This CDR3 spans 14 amino acids. In nucleotides, the CDR3 is TGCAGTGCCCAAACTAGCGGGGTCACAGATACGCAGTATTTT. Translation gives CSAQTSGVTDTQYF.

The CDR3 spells CASSPRTSGSQETQYF. CDR3 bases: TGTGCCAGCAGCCCCCGGACTAGCGGGAGTCAAGAGACCCAGTACTTC. V is TRBV9 and J is TRBJ2-5; TRBD2 matches 13 bases. Germline CDR1 reads SGDLS; CDR2 reads YYNGEE. V gave up 4 bases and J gave up 2 bases; unmatched junction bases: 5. CDR3 size: 16 residues. Supplemented by reference TRBV9 and TRBJ2-5, the full variable domain reads DSGVTQTPKHLITATGQRVTLRCSPRSGDLSVYWYQQSLDQGLQFLIQYYNGEERAKGNILERFSAQQFPDLHSELNLSSLELGDSALYFCASSPRTSGSQETQYFGPGTRLLVL.